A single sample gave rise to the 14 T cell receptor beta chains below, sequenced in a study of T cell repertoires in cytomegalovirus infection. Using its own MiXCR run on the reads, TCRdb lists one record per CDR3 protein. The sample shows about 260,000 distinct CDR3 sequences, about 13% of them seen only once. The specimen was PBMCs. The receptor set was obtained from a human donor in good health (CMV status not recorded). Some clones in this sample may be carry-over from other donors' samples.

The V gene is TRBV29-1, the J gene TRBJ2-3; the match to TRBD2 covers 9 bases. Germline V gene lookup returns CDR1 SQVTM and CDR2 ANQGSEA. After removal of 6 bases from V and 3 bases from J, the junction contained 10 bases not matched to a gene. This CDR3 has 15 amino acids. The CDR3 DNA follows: TGCAGCGTGGCGACCGGGACTAGCAAGACAGATACGCAGTATTTT. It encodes CSVATGTSKTDTQYF.

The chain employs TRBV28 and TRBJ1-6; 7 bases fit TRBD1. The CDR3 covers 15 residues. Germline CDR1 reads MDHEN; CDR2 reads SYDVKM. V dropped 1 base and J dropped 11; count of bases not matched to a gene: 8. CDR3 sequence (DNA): TGTGCCAGCAGTTTATCTGACAGGGAACACACACCCCTCCACTTT. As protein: CASSLSDREHTPLHF.

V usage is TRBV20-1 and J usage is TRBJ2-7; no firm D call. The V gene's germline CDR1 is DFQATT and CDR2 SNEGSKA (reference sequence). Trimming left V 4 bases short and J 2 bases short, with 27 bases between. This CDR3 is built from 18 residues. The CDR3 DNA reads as TGCAGTGCTACCCCGCCCCTAGGATCGGGCAAAGCGCCCTACGAGCAGTACTTC. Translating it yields CSATPPLGSGKAPYEQYF.

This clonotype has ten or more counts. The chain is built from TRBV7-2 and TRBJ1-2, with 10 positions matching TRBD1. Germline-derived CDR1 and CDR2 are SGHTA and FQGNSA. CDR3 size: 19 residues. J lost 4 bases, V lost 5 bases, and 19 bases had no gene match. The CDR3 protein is CASSTNIRDRGGPTYGYTF. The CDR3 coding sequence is TGTGCCAGCAGCACTAATATCCGGGACAGGGGTGGTCCAACCTATGGCTACACCTTC.

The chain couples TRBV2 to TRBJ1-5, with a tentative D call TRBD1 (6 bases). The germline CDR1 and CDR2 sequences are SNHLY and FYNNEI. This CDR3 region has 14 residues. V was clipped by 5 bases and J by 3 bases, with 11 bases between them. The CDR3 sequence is CASSRTVTNQPQHF. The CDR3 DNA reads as TGTGCCAGCAGTCGGACAGTAACCAATCAGCCCCAGCATTTT.

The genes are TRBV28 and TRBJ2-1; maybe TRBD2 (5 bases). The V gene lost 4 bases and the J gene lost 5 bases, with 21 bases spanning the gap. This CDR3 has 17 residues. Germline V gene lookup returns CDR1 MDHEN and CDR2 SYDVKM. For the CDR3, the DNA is TGTGCCAGCAGTTCCGCCCCGTTGGGAGTCCGTAACAATGAGCAGTTCTTC. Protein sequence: CASSSAPLGVRNNEQFF. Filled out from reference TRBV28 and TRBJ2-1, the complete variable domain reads DVKVTQSSRYLVKRTGEKVFLECVQDMDHENMFWYRQDPGLGLRLIYFSYDVKMKEKGDIPEGYSVSREKKERFSLILESASTNQTSMYLCASSSAPLGVRNNEQFFGPGTRLTVL.

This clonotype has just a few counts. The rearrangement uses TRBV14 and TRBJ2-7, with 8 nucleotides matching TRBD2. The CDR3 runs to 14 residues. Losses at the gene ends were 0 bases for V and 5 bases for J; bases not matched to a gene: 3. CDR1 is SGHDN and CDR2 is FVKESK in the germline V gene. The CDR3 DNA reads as TGTGCCAGCAGCCAAGATTTTAGCGGGAACGAGCAGTACTTC. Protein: CASSQDFSGNEQYF.

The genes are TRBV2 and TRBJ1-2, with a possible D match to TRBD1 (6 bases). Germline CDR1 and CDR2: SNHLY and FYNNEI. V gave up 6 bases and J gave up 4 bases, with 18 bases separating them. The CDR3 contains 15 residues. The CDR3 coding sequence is TGTGCCAGCAGCAATCAGGGGACCCCTCTCTATGGCTACACCTTC. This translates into CASSNQGTPLYGYTF.

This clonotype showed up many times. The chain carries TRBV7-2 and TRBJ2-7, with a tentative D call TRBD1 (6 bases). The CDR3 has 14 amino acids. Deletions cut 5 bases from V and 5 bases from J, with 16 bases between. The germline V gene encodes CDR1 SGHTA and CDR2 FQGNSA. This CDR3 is CASSPQGQENEQYF. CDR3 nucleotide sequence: TGTGCCAGCAGCCCACAGGGCCAGGAGAACGAGCAGTACTTC.

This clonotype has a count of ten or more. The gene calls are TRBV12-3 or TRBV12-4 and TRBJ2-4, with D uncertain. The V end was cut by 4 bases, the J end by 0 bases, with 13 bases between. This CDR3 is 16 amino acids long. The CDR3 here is CASSSPSILAKNIQYF. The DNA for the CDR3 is TGTGCCAGCAGTTCCCCCTCTATACTAGCCAAAAACATTCAGTACTTC.

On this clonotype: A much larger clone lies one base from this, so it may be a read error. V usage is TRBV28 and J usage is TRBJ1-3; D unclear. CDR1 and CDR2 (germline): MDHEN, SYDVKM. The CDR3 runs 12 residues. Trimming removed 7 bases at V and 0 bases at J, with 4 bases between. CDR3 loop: CASTGSGNTIYF. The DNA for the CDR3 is TGTGCCAGCACGGGCTCTGGAAACACCATATATTTT.

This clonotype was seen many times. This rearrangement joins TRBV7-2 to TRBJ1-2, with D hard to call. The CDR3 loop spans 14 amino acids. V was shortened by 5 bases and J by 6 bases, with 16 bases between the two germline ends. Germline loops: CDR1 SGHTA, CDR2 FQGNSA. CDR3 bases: TGTGCCAGCAGCCCAGCCCGGGAAACGGATGGCTACACCTTC. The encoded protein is CASSPARETDGYTF.

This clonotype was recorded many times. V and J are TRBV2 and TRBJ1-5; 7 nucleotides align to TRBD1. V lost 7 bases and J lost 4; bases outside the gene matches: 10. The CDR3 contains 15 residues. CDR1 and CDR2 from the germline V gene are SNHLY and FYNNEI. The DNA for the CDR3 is TGTGCCAGCACGCTGGCCGGGACAGCTAATCAGCCCCAGCATTTT. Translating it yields CASTLAGTANQPQHF.

CDR3 residues: CASRGQGGNQPQHF. The CDR3 coding sequence is TGTGCCAGCAGGGGACAGGGAGGCAATCAGCCCCAGCATTTT. The chain has TRBV2 and TRBJ1-5; TRBD1 aligns across 9 bases. Germline V lookup: CDR1 SNHLY, CDR2 FYNNEI. The CDR3 length is 14 residues. J was trimmed by 2 bases and V by 6 bases; bases with no gene match: 2.